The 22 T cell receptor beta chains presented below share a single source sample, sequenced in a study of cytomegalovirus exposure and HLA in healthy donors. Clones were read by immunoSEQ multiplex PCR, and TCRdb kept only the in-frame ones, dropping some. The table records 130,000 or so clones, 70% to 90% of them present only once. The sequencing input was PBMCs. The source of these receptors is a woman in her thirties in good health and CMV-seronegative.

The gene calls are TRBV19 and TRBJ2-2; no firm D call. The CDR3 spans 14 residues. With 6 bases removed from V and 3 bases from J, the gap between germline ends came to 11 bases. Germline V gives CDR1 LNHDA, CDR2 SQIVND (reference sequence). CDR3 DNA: TGTGCCAGTAGACGGGTTCCCGACACCGGGGAGCTGTTTTTT. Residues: CASRRVPDTGELFF.

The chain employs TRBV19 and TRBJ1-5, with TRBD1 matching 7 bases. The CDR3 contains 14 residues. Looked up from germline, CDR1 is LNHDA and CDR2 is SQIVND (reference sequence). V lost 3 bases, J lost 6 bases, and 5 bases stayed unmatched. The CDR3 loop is CASSIPGGVQPQHF. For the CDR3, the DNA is TGTGCCAGTAGTATCCCAGGGGGAGTTCAGCCCCAGCATTTT.

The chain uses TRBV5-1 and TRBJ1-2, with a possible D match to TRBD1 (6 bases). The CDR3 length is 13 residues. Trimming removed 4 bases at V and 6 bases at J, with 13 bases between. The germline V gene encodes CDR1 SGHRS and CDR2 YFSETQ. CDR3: CASSLQGIDGYTF. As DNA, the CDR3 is TGCGCCAGCAGCCTACAGGGTATAGATGGCTACACCTTC.

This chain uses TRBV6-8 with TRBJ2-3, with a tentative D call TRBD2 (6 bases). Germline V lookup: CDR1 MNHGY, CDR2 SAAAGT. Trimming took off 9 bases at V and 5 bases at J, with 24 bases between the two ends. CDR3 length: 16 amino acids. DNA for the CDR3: TGTGCCAGACTACCCCCTGGCGGGGTGCCCCTAGATACGCAGTATTTT. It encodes CARLPPGGVPLDTQYF.

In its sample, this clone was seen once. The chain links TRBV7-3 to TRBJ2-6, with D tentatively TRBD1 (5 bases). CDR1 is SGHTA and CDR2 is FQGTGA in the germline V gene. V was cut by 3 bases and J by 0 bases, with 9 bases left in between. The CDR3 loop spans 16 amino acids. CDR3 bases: TGTGCCAGCAGCTTGGGGCCTCCCTCTGGGGCCAACGTCCTGACTTTC. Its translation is CASSLGPPSGANVLTF.

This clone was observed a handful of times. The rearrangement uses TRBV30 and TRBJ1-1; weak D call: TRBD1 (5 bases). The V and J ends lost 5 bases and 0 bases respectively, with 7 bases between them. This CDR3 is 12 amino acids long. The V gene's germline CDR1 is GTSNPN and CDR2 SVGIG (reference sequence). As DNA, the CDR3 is TGTGCCTGGGTCAGGGTGAACACTGAAGCTTTCTTT. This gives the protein CAWVRVNTEAFF.

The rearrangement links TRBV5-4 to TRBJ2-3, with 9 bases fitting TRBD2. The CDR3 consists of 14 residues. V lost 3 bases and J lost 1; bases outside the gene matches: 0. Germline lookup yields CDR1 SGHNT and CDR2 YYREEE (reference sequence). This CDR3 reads CASSSSGGTDTQYF. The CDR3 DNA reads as TGTGCCAGCAGCTCTAGCGGGGGCACAGATACGCAGTATTTT.

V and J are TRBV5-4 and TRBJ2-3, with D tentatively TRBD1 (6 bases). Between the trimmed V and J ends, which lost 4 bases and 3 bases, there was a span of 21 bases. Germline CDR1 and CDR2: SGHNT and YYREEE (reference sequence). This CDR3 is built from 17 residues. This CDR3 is CASSVDSRRLVTDTQYF. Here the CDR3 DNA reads TGTGCCAGCAGCGTGGACAGCCGCCGATTAGTGACAGATACGCAGTATTTT.

The CDR3: CASSESPGGRGTQYF. DNA for the CDR3: TGTGCCAGCAGTGAATCCCCGGGGGGGCGGGGGACCCAGTACTTC. The chain couples TRBV2 to TRBJ2-5; 8 positions match TRBD2. V dropped 2 bases and J dropped 7; count of bases not matched to a gene: 9. The CDR3 has 15 residues. Germline V gene data show CDR1 as SNHLY and CDR2 as FYNNEI.

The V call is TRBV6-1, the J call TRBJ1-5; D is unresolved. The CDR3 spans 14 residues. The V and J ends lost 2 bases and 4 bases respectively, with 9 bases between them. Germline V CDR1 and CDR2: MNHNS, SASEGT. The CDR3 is CASSELVENQPQHF. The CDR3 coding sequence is TGTGCCAGCAGTGAATTGGTCGAGAATCAGCCCCAGCATTTT.

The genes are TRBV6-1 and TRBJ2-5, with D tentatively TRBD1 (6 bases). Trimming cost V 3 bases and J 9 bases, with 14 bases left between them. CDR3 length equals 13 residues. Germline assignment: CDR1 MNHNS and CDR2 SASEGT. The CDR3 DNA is TGTGCCAGCAGTGAGGGAGTCCCAGGGGCCCAGTACTTC. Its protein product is CASSEGVPGAQYF.

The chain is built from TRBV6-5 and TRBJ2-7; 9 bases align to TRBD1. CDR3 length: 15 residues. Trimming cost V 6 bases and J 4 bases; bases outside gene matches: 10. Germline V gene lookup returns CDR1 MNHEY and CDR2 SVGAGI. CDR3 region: CASSDNTGGGYEQYF. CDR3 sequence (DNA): TGTGCCAGCAGCGATAATACAGGGGGCGGTTACGAGCAGTACTTC.

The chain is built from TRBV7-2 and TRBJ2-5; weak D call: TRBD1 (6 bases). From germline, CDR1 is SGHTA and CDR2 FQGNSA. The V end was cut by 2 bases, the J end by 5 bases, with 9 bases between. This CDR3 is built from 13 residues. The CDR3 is CASSLNRVETQYF. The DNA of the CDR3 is TGTGCCAGCAGCTTAAACAGGGTGGAGACCCAGTACTTC.

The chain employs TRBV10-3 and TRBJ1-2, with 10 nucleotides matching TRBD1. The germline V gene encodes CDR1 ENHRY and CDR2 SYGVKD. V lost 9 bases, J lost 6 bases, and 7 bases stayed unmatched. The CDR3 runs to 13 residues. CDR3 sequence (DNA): TGTGCCATACGACAGGGGGCGAAGAATGGCTACACCTTC. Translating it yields CAIRQGAKNGYTF.

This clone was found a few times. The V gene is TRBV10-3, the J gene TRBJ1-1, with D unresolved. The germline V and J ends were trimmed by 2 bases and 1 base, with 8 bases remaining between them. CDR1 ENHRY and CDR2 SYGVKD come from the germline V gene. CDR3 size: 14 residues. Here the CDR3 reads CAISEVQENTEAFF. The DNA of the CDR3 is TGTGCCATCAGTGAGGTGCAGGAGAACACTGAAGCTTTCTTT.

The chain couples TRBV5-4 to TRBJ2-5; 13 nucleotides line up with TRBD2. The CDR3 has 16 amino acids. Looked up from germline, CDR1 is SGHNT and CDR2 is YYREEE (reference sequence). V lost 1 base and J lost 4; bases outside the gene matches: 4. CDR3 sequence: CASSLTSGGAGETQYF. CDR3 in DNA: TGTGCCAGCAGCTTGACTAGCGGGGGGGCGGGAGAGACCCAGTACTTC.

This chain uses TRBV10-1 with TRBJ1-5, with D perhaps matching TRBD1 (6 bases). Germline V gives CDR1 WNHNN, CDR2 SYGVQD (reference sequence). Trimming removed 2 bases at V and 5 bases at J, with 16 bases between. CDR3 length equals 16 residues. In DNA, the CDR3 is TGCGCCAGCAGTGAGGAGTTGGAACAGGGTCATCAGCCCCAGCATTTT. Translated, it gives CASSEELEQGHQPQHF.

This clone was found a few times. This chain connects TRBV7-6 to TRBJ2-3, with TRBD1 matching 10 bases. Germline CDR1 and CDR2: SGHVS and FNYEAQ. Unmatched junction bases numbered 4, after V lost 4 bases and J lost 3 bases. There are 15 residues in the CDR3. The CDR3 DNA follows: TGTGCCAGCAGCTCCGGGACAGGGGTAACAGATACGCAGTATTTT. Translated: CASSSGTGVTDTQYF.

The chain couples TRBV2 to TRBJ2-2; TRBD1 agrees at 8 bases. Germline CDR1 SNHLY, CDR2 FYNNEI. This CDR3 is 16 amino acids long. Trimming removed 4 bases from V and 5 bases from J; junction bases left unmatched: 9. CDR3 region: CASSGQGALETGELFF. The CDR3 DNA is TGTGCCAGCAGTGGCCAGGGGGCTTTGGAAACCGGGGAGCTGTTTTTT.

For the CDR3, the DNA is TGCGCCAGCAGCTTACAGGGGACTAGTAAAGGTTCACCCCTCCACTTT. Residues: CASSLQGTSKGSPLHF. The chain is built from TRBV5-1 and TRBJ1-6; 7 bases match TRBD1. CDR1 and CDR2 from the germline V gene are SGHRS and YFSETQ. The CDR3 sequence is 16 residues long. V shed 2 bases, J shed 9 bases, and the junction held 11 bases outside the gene matches.

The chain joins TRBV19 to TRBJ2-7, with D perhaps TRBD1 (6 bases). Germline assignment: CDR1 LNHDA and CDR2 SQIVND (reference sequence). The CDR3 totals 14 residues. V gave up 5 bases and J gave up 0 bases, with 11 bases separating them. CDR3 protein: CASSQRQVSYEQYF. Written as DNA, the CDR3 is TGTGCCAGTAGTCAGAGACAGGTCTCCTACGAGCAGTACTTC.

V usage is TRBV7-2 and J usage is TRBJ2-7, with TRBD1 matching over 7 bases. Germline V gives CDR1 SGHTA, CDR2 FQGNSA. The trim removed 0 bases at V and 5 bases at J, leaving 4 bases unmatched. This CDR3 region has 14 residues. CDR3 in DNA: TGTGCCAGCAGCTTAGCGCACACAGGGGACGAGCAGTACTTC. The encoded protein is CASSLAHTGDEQYF. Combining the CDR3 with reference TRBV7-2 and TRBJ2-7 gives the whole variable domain GAGVSQSPSNKVTEKGKDVELRCDPISGHTALYWYRQSLGQGLEFLIYFQGNSAPDKSGLPSDRFSAERTGGSVSTLTIQRTQQEDSAVYLCASSLAHTGDEQYFGPGTRLTVT.